The 20 T cell receptor beta chains listed next were all sequenced from one sample in a study of graft-versus-host responses after intestinal transplantation. Their antigens remain unidentified. The table came from immunoSEQ multiplex PCR; TCRdb's copy has only in-frame clones and leaves some out. The sample records approximately 97,000 clones, 91% being singletons. This sample comprised unstimulated CD4+ T cells sorted from spleen or lymph node cells, obtained before transplant. These TCRs come from a human donor who was the organ donor for an intestinal transplant.

The chain has TRBV5-1 and TRBJ1-6, with 10 bases identical to TRBD1. The CDR3 contains 15 residues. Per the germline V gene, CDR1 is SGHRS and CDR2 is YFSETQ. The trim removed 4 bases at V and 7 bases at J, leaving 5 bases unmatched. CDR3 in amino acids: CASSPRDRGNSPLHF. The CDR3 DNA reads as TGCGCCAGCAGCCCCCGGGACAGGGGAAATTCACCCCTCCACTTT.

The V gene is TRBV5-4, the J gene TRBJ2-7; 8 bases align to TRBD2. This CDR3 is built from 15 residues. The J segment lost 2 bases and the V segment lost 4 bases, leaving 8 bases of the junction unmatched. Germline CDR1 reads SGHNT; CDR2 reads YYREEE (reference sequence). CDR3 residues: CASSPGGRGAYEQYF. CDR3 nucleotide sequence: TGTGCCAGCAGCCCGGGGGGGCGGGGGGCCTACGAGCAGTACTTC.

The V gene is TRBV29-1, the J gene TRBJ1-2; D might be TRBD1 (6 bases). CDR1 is SQVTM, CDR2 ANQGSEA, per germline. V lost 7 bases, J lost 2 bases, and 11 bases lay in between. This CDR3 has 12 residues. This chain's CDR3 is CSAGDRNYGYTF. The DNA of the CDR3 is TGCAGCGCTGGTGACAGGAACTATGGCTACACCTTC.

The chain recombines TRBV4-1 with TRBJ2-6; 9 nucleotides line up with TRBD1. Trimming took 4 bases from V and 0 from J; bases not matched to a gene: 10. This CDR3 contains 19 residues. CDR1 MGHRA and CDR2 YSYEKL come from the germline V gene. CDR3: CASSRSGTGFSSGANVLTF. DNA for the CDR3: TGCGCCAGCAGCCGCTCCGGGACAGGGTTCAGCTCTGGGGCCAACGTCCTGACTTTC.

V and J are TRBV7-3 and TRBJ2-1; 7 nucleotides align to TRBD1. Germline CDR1 and CDR2: SGHTA and FQGTGA. Trimming at V came to 0 bases and at J to 2 bases, leaving 4 bases not matched to a gene. This CDR3 region has 16 residues. The CDR3 is CASSLTHRGTYNEQFF. In DNA, the CDR3 is TGTGCCAGCAGCTTAACTCACAGGGGAACCTACAATGAGCAGTTCTTC.

This chain uses TRBV5-1 with TRBJ2-5; 11 bases are shared with TRBD2. Germline V gives CDR1 SGHRS, CDR2 YFSETQ. After removal of 0 bases from V and 0 bases from J, the junction contained 7 bases not matched to a gene. CDR3 length: 18 residues. The CDR3 DNA reads as TGCGCCAGCAGCTTGGGGCTAGCGGGGGGAAAGTACCAAGAGACCCAGTACTTC. Translating it yields CASSLGLAGGKYQETQYF. Full variable domain (missing parts from reference TRBV5-1 and TRBJ2-5): KAGVTQTPRYLIKTRGQQVTLSCSPISGHRSVSWYQQTPGQGLQFLFEYFSETQRNKGNFPGRFSGRQFSNSRSEMNVSTLELGDSALYLCASSLGLAGGKYQETQYFGPGTRLLVL.

The chain links TRBV4-1 to TRBJ2-7, with 7 bases aligning to TRBD2. The CDR3 spans 14 residues. Germline loops: CDR1 MGHRA, CDR2 YSYEKL. The J segment lost 2 bases and the V segment lost 5 bases, leaving 6 bases of the junction unmatched. CDR3 bases: TGCGCCAGCAGCGCCGCTAGCGGTACCTACGAGCAGTACTTC. Protein product: CASSAASGTYEQYF.

This chain connects TRBV7-6 to TRBJ2-1, with 8 bases aligning to TRBD1. This CDR3 has 14 residues. With V trimmed by 1 base and J by 10 bases, 6 bases remained unmatched. Germline V gene data show CDR1 as SGHVS and CDR2 as FNYEAQ. This chain's CDR3 is CASSLVDRGGEQFF. The CDR3 DNA follows: TGTGCCAGCAGCTTAGTAGACAGGGGCGGGGAGCAGTTCTTC. Variable domain in full (rest from reference TRBV7-6 and TRBJ2-1): GAGVSQSPRYKVTKRGQDVALRCDPISGHVSLYWYRQALGQGPEFLTYFNYEAQQDKSGLPNDRFSAERPEGSISTLTIQRTEQRDSAMYRCASSLVDRGGEQFFGPGTRLTVL.

This sequence joins TRBV6-5 and TRBJ1-5, with 7 bases lining up with TRBD1. CDR3 size: 15 residues. The trim removed 6 bases at V and 1 base at J, leaving 6 bases unmatched. Germline V gene lookup returns CDR1 MNHEY and CDR2 SVGAGI. The CDR3, as DNA: TGTGCCAGCAGGAGAACAGGGGAGAGCAATCAGCCCCAGCATTTT. It codes for CASRRTGESNQPQHF.

This clone was recorded once. V gene TRBV4-3 combines with J gene TRBJ2-1, with 7 bases that match TRBD2. Germline V gene sequence: CDR1 LGHNA, CDR2 YSLEER. The CDR3 is 13 amino acids. V shed 2 bases and J 9 bases; nucleotides not matched to a gene: 4. The CDR3 loop is CASSQIGEGEQFF. CDR3 nucleotide sequence: TGCGCCAGCAGCCAAATCGGGGAGGGTGAGCAGTTCTTC.

The genes are TRBV19 and TRBJ1-2; no reliable D call. The V end lost 3 bases, the J end lost 8 bases, and 13 bases lay between the germline ends. The CDR3 length is 13 residues. The germline gives CDR1 LNHDA, CDR2 SQIVND (reference sequence). Here the CDR3 reads CASSMVAPRGYTF. DNA for the CDR3: TGTGCCAGTAGTATGGTCGCCCCCCGGGGCTACACCTTC.

The chain combines TRBV11-2 with TRBJ2-7, with TRBD1 matching 9 bases. CDR1 SGHAT and CDR2 FQNNGV come from the germline V gene. V trimming: 6 bases; J trimming: 2 bases; junction bases outside the gene matches: 8. The CDR3 totals 15 residues. The CDR3 region has the DNA TGTGCCAGCAGGGTTACCGGGACAGGGCCCTACGAGCAGTACTTC. Translation: CASRVTGTGPYEQYF.

The gene calls are TRBV27 and TRBJ1-4, with TRBD1 identical over 8 bases. Germline loops: CDR1 MNHEY, CDR2 SMNVEV (reference sequence). The V segment lost 5 bases and the J segment 7 bases; nucleotides outside the gene matches: 6. This CDR3 has 14 amino acids. The CDR3 here is CASSRTGFGEKLFF. The CDR3 nucleotides read TGTGCCAGCAGTCGGACAGGGTTTGGTGAAAAACTGTTTTTT.

The chain couples TRBV27 to TRBJ2-2, with no clear D. The CDR3 covers 16 residues. Germline V CDR1 and CDR2: MNHEY, SMNVEV (reference sequence). V was cut by 0 bases and J by 0 bases, with 8 bases left in between. CDR3 residues: CASSLSAQPNTGELFF. The CDR3 DNA reads TGTGCCAGCAGTTTATCGGCACAGCCGAACACCGGGGAGCTGTTTTTT.

The V gene is TRBV5-1, the J gene TRBJ1-4; D remains ambiguous. Trimming took 4 bases from V and 6 from J, leaving 22 bases between them. Germline-derived CDR1 and CDR2 are SGHRS and YFSETQ. The CDR3 covers 17 residues. CDR3 loop: CASSPNPTRYFHEKLFF. The CDR3 nucleotides read TGCGCCAGCAGCCCCAACCCGACTAGATACTTCCATGAAAAACTGTTTTTT.

V and J are TRBV7-2 and TRBJ2-1; TRBD2 aligns across 15 bases. CDR1 is SGHTA, CDR2 FQGNSA, per germline. The J segment lost 1 base and the V segment lost 4 bases, leaving 8 bases of the junction unmatched. This CDR3 is 19 amino acids long. As DNA, the CDR3 is TGTGCCAGCAGCTCAGGACTAGCGGGGGGGAAAGGTTCCTACAATGAGCAGTTCTTC. Protein product: CASSSGLAGGKGSYNEQFF. Together with reference TRBV7-2 and TRBJ2-1, the CDR3 gives the full variable domain: GAGVSQSPSNKVTEKGKDVELRCDPISGHTALYWYRQSLGQGLEFLIYFQGNSAPDKSGLPSDRFSAERTGGSVSTLTIQRTQQEDSAVYLCASSSGLAGGKGSYNEQFFGPGTRLTVL.

This chain joins TRBV7-2 and TRBJ2-2, with 10 bases identical to TRBD2. The CDR3 has 15 amino acids. V shed 4 bases and J 5 bases; nucleotides not matched to a gene: 4. Looked up from germline, CDR1 is SGHTA and CDR2 is FQGNSA. The CDR3 nucleotides read TGTGCCAGCAGCTCAGCGGGGGGGCGAACCGGGGAGCTGTTTTTT. This codes for CASSSAGGRTGELFF.

This rearrangement joins TRBV19 to TRBJ2-3; 9 bases line up with TRBD2. The junction had 1 base not matched to a gene; V was cut back by 5 bases and J by 1 base. CDR3 length: 14 amino acids. CDR1 is LNHDA, CDR2 SQIVND, per germline (reference sequence). CDR3 DNA: TGTGCCAGTAGTGAGCGGGGGGGCACAGATACGCAGTATTTT. It translates to CASSERGGTDTQYF.

The chain is built from TRBV7-2 and TRBJ1-2; the D gene is possibly TRBD1 (5 bases). In germline, CDR1 is SGHTA, CDR2 FQGNSA. The V gene lost 1 base and the J gene lost 3 bases, with 9 bases spanning the gap. CDR3 size: 14 residues. CDR3 coding DNA: TGTGCCAGCAGCTTAGTTGGCAGGGACTATGGCTACACCTTC. Its protein is CASSLVGRDYGYTF.

The chain carries TRBV7-2 and TRBJ2-1; 11 bases match TRBD2. The CDR3 is 19 amino acids. Losses at the gene ends were 3 bases for V and 3 bases for J; bases not matched to a gene: 13. In germline, CDR1 is SGHTA, CDR2 FQGNSA. The CDR3 nucleotides read TGTGCCAGCAGCTTCCCGACTAGCGGGGTTACTAAAAACTACAATGAGCAGTTCTTC. This translates into CASSFPTSGVTKNYNEQFF.